The T cell receptor beta chain described here comes from a study of OX40 agonist ivuxolimab in advanced cancers. Regarding the complete study: Ivuxolimab, which targeted the costimulatory receptor OX40 (CD134), was an agonistic, fully human IgG2 monoclonal antibody. Intravenous ivuxolimab was administered to patients every 2 weeks at six dose levels: 0.01, 0.1, 0.3, 1.5, 3 and 10 mg/kg. Of the approximately 50 patients in dose escalation, about 20 had hepatocellular carcinoma, roughly 15 had melanoma, 9 had renal cell carcinoma and 9 had head and neck cancer. The dose-escalation cohort was roughly 87% male with a mean age of about 65 years, ranging from 23 to 79. Prior anti-PD-1, anti-PD-L1 or anti-CTLA-4 therapy was permitted, and checkpoint inhibitors had been received by roughly 40% of dose-escalation patients. Three dose-escalation patients achieved partial responses, one with hepatocellular carcinoma and two with cutaneous melanoma. Peripheral TCRbeta sequencing was intended to test whether TCR sequence diversity was altered and clonal T-cell expansion was caused by ivuxolimab. The paper describes the monotherapy dose-escalation part (N ≈ 51 patients) of the phase I trial of ivuxolimab.

The investigation overall reported the following: At doses from 0.1 to 3.0 mg/kg, clonal expansion was seen in both CD4+ and CD8+ blood T cells between baseline and week 6. Which antigens the clonally expanded peripheral T cells were specific for was not determined. Low levels of normalized T-cell clonal expansion were also seen in some nonresponding patients. In the 0.1-3.0 mg/kg groups, partial responders were among the patients with the lowest normalized peripheral clonal expansion, particularly in CD8+ T cells. After ivuxolimab, expanded clones were on average more numerous among CD8+ T cells than among CD4+ T cells.

Genomic DNA was extracted from sorted cells for sequencing of the TCRbeta CDR3 region. The immunoSEQ Assay was used to sequence the TCRbeta CDR3 regions. The clones in this table, taken by TCRdb from immuneACCESS, are in-frame only. Not every clone is retained; where verified, under half of the shortfall comes from an unresolved V gene, and the cause of the rest is unknown. Present in this sample are 20,000 to 25,000 clones, 84% of which were seen just once. The ten biggest clones cover roughly 30% of the sample. The trial excluded patients who had a history of autoimmune disease or were on systemic immunosuppression. Peripheral blood for TCR sequencing was drawn from every dose cohort at baseline, at cycle 4 day 1 and at cycle 7 day 1. The samples were drawn from a first-in-human, open-label, multicenter phase I dose-escalation trial of ivuxolimab. Adults with locally advanced or metastatic melanoma, renal cell, hepatocellular, or head and neck squamous cell carcinoma were enrolled in the trial. Before TCR sequencing, CD4+ and CD8+ T cells were separately sorted from peripheral blood.

V is cut back by 3 bases and J by 3 bases, with 5 bases in the junction unmatched. From its cysteine to its phenylalanine, the CDR3 spans 14 amino acids. The DNA shown is the 42-base CDR3, in frame from base 1. The germline V gene (reference sequence) specifies MNHEY as CDR1 and SMNVEV as CDR2. For this clone: No antigen is known for it. No base qualities exist here, and no much larger clone lies one base off it.

The chain is made from TRBV27 and TRBJ2-7; a stretch of 7 junction bases matches TRBD1. This TCR derives from an adult with an advanced solid tumor such as melanoma, head and neck, liver or kidney cancer. Here the sequenced sample was CD4+ or CD8+ T cells sorted from blood, taken in a trial of the OX40 agonist ivuxolimab. The encoded CDR3 is CASSFRDRVYEQYF. The DNA is as follows: TGTGCCAGCAGTTTCCGGGACAGAGTCTACGAGCAGTACTTC.